A single sample is the source of the 27 T cell receptor beta chains below, sequenced in a study of post-analysis software for immune sequencing data. No antigens are known for them. Sequencing libraries made from TCR beta cDNA carried unique molecular identifiers. TCRdb re-called the PCR reads through MiXCR, storing one row per CDR3 protein. The sample carries about 200,000 distinct CDR3 sequences, 25% to 30% recorded once. Study results and limitations: Relative to controls, patients had five TRBV segments at higher frequency, with TRBV5-6, TRBV5-1 and TRBV20-1 among these.

Source material: blood. The receptors shown here come from a girl between 2 and 17 years old with multiple sclerosis.

In this sample, this clonotype turned up many times. The chain recombines TRBV12-3 or TRBV12-4 with TRBJ2-3; no firm D call. V lost 5 bases and J lost 0, with 12 bases in between. The CDR3 is 15 residues long. CDR3 residues: CASSDKVTSTDTQYF. CDR3 coding DNA: TGTGCCAGCAGTGACAAGGTTACTAGCACAGATACGCAGTATTTT.

This clonotype was observed a handful of times. The chain recombines TRBV29-1 with TRBJ1-2; tentatively, D is TRBD1 (5 bases). The CDR3 runs 11 residues. V lost 5 bases to trimming and J lost 7 bases, with 11 bases between them. Germline values: CDR1 SQVTM, CDR2 ANQGSEA. In nucleotides, the CDR3 is TGCAGCGTTTGGCAGGGCGCTGGCTACACCTTC. Its translation is CSVWQGAGYTF.

This clonotype has ten or more counts. The chain joins TRBV20-1 to TRBJ2-7; TRBD1 aligns across 9 bases. The CDR3 is made up of 13 amino acids. Germline values: CDR1 DFQATT, CDR2 SNEGSKA (reference sequence). The V segment lost 5 bases and the J segment 3 bases; nucleotides outside the gene matches: 5. The DNA of the CDR3 is TGCAGTGCTTCGCGACAGGGGGGCTACGAGCAGTACTTC. Protein: CSASRQGGYEQYF.

This clonotype has only a few counts. V and J are TRBV20-1 and TRBJ2-7; D is perhaps TRBD1 (5 bases). The germline V and J ends were trimmed by 3 bases and 5 bases, with 8 bases remaining between them. CDR3 length: 11 amino acids. Germline assignment: CDR1 DFQATT and CDR2 SNEGSKA (reference sequence). This CDR3 is CSASKGNEQYF. In nucleotides, the CDR3 is TGCAGTGCTAGTAAGGGGAACGAGCAGTACTTC.

The J gene is TRBJ1-1, the V gene TRBV3-1; no clear D gene. V shed 4 bases and J shed 5 bases, with 20 bases lying between them. This CDR3 region has 16 residues. Germline V gene lookup returns CDR1 LGHDT and CDR2 YNNKEL (reference sequence). CDR3 bases: TGTGCCAGCAGCCCACTGAGATCCACCGGAGCGACTGAAGCTTTCTTT. Its translation: CASSPLRSTGATEAFF.

In this sample, this clonotype turned up many times. The CDR3 loop is CSANRGPYYGYTF. Here the CDR3 DNA reads TGCAGCGCCAACAGGGGGCCTTACTATGGCTACACCTTC. The J gene is TRBJ1-2, the V gene TRBV29-1; 9 nucleotides align to TRBD1. Trimming took 7 bases from V and 3 from J; bases not matched to a gene: 6. The V gene's germline CDR1 is SQVTM and CDR2 ANQGSEA. This CDR3 spans 13 amino acids.

The chain recombines TRBV20-1 with TRBJ2-7, with D possibly TRBD1 on 5 matching bases. Trimming took off 5 bases at V and 2 bases at J, with 19 bases between the two ends. Per germline, CDR1 DFQATT and CDR2 SNEGSKA (reference sequence). The CDR3 loop spans 15 amino acids. This CDR3 is CSAVPHSGSPYEQYF. CDR3 in DNA: TGCAGTGCTGTACCCCATTCAGGGTCCCCCTACGAGCAGTACTTC.

This clonotype was counted between two and nine times. This sequence joins TRBV6-1 and TRBJ2-1; a weak D match, TRBD2 (5 bases). The CDR3 sequence is 13 residues long. Trimming left V 4 bases short and J 4 bases short, with 8 bases between. Germline values: CDR1 MNHNS, CDR2 SASEGT. The CDR3 DNA reads as TGTGCCAGCAGTGGGCTAGCTTACAATGAGCAGTTCTTC. As protein: CASSGLAYNEQFF.

The chain links TRBV7-2 to TRBJ2-5; TRBD2 is a possible D gene (5 bases). Germline-derived CDR1 and CDR2 are SGHTA and FQGNSA. The CDR3 totals 15 residues. V lost 5 bases and J lost 3, with 16 bases in between. The CDR3 nucleotides read TGTGCCAGCAGCCTCCAATCCGGGATCAAAGAGACCCAGTACTTC. This sequence encodes CASSLQSGIKETQYF.

The CDR3 is CASSFSGGAEQYF. Written as DNA, the CDR3 is TGTGCCAGCAGCTTCTCAGGGGGCGCCGAGCAGTACTTC. The chain carries TRBV5-5 and TRBJ2-5; 8 positions match TRBD1. The DNA end is more similar to TRBJ2-7, so the J call may be wrong. Germline-derived CDR1 and CDR2 are SGHKS and YYEKEE (reference sequence). The CDR3 length is 13 residues.

With respect to this clonotype: One base away lies a much larger clone, so this may be a sequencing read error. The rearrangement links TRBV29-1 to TRBJ1-2; maybe TRBD1 (6 bases). The CDR3 consists of 13 residues. Trimming took 4 bases from V and 5 from J, leaving 14 bases between them. CDR1 is SQVTM, CDR2 ANQGSEA, per germline. CDR3 region: CSVVPGAGYGYTF. In DNA form, the CDR3 reads TGCAGCGTTGTACCAGGGGCGGGGTATGGCTACACCTTC.

Note on this clonotype: Given a much more abundant clone one base away, this may be a read error. This chain connects TRBV6-1 to TRBJ2-7; D possibly corresponds to TRBD2 (6 bases). V lost 3 bases, J lost 7 bases, and 22 bases lay in between. The germline V gene has CDR1 MNHNS and CDR2 SASEGT. The CDR3 consists of 16 residues. The CDR3 region is CASSDFRRGIRDEQYF. The CDR3 DNA is TGTGCCAGCAGTGATTTCCGCCGGGGGATTAGGGATGAGCAGTACTTC.

Only a few counts were recorded for this clonotype. The chain has TRBV20-1 and TRBJ1-1; TRBD1 aligns across 7 bases. Per germline, CDR1 DFQATT and CDR2 SNEGSKA (reference sequence). This CDR3 comprises 15 residues. V shed 4 bases, J shed 0 bases, and the junction held 8 bases outside the gene matches. Written as DNA, the CDR3 is TGCAGTGCTACGCCCTTACAGGGGCTGAACACTGAAGCTTTCTTT. Protein: CSATPLQGLNTEAFF.

This clonotype was counted at least ten times. The rearrangement joins TRBV20-1 to TRBJ2-7, with TRBD1 matching over 8 bases. Trimming took 0 bases from V and 5 from J; bases not matched to a gene: 12. The CDR3 is 16 residues long. CDR1 and CDR2 from the germline V gene are DFQATT and SNEGSKA (reference sequence). In DNA, the CDR3 is TGCAGTGCTAGAGATCCCCGGACAGGGAACAGCGACGAGCAGTACTTC. It specifies CSARDPRTGNSDEQYF.

This clonotype appeared many times. The chain carries TRBV30 and TRBJ2-5, with 7 positions matching TRBD2. With 3 bases clipped from V and 4 bases from J, the junction kept 20 bases outside the gene matches. The germline V gene encodes CDR1 GTSNPN and CDR2 SVGIG (reference sequence). The CDR3 spans 18 residues. The CDR3 here is CAWSRSMGRALGGETQYF. In nucleotides, the CDR3 is TGTGCCTGGAGCAGATCAATGGGGAGGGCCCTGGGTGGAGAGACCCAGTACTTC.

This clonotype was counted between two and nine times. The rearrangement joins TRBV20-1 to TRBJ2-1; weak D call: TRBD2 (6 bases). Germline assignment: CDR1 DFQATT and CDR2 SNEGSKA (reference sequence). This CDR3 is built from 15 residues. The ends were cut back, 6 bases at V and 10 bases at J, with 25 bases in the middle. The CDR3 coding sequence is TGCAGTGCAACCCTGGGGGACTGGTCGCGGTGGGAGCAGTTCTTC. Its translation is CSATLGDWSRWEQFF.

There are many counts of this clonotype. The chain recombines TRBV29-1 with TRBJ1-2; D possibly corresponds to TRBD1 (5 bases). This CDR3 has 13 amino acids. V was clipped by 8 bases and J by 5 bases, with 18 bases between them. Germline loops: CDR1 SQVTM, CDR2 ANQGSEA. CDR3 sequence reads: CSLGGVRGYGYTF. CDR3 nucleotide sequence: TGCAGCCTGGGAGGGGTGAGGGGATATGGCTACACCTTC.

This clonotype was picked up many times. This chain uses TRBV5-1 with TRBJ2-7; 7 nucleotides line up with TRBD2. V was clipped by 4 bases and J by 5 bases; unmatched bases: 6. Germline CDR1 and CDR2: SGHRS and YFSETQ. The CDR3 contains 13 residues. CDR3 sequence reads: CASSGEGRNEQYF. The CDR3 DNA follows: TGCGCCAGCAGCGGGGAGGGTAGAAACGAGCAGTACTTC. The full variable domain, completed using reference TRBV5-1 and TRBJ2-7, is KAGVTQTPRYLIKTRGQQVTLSCSPISGHRSVSWYQQTPGQGLQFLFEYFSETQRNKGNFPGRFSGRQFSNSRSEMNVSTLELGDSALYLCASSGEGRNEQYFGPGTRLTVT.

Many counts were recorded for this clonotype. The gene calls are TRBV19 and TRBJ2-1; a possible D gene is TRBD2 (5 bases). The germline V and J ends were trimmed by 9 bases and 0 bases, with 24 bases remaining between them. Germline CDR1 LNHDA, CDR2 SQIVND (reference sequence). CDR3 length: 18 residues. CDR3 loop: CARGPPWAGYHSYNEQFF. CDR3 DNA sequence: TGTGCCAGAGGGCCCCCGTGGGCGGGCTACCACTCCTACAATGAGCAGTTCTTC.

V gene TRBV10-3 combines with J gene TRBJ2-1; 9 bases agree with TRBD2. V lost 3 bases, J lost 6 bases, and 15 bases stayed unmatched. CDR1 is ENHRY, CDR2 SYGVKD, per germline. This CDR3 is built from 18 residues. In DNA form, the CDR3 reads TGTGCCATCAGTGACACCAGGTACAGTAGCGGGAGTAGCAATGAGCAGTTCTTC. The encoded protein is CAISDTRYSSGSSNEQFF.

Remarks on this clonotype: Sequence at one end of the junction differs from germline and may be a read error. The rearrangement joins TRBV5-1 to TRBJ1-5; perhaps TRBD1 as D (5 bases). This CDR3 spans 15 amino acids. Looked up from germline, CDR1 is SGHRS and CDR2 is YFSETQ. CDR3 region: CASSLEPRGNQPQHF. CDR3 coding DNA: TGCGCCAGCAGTTTGGAGCCCAGGGGCAATCAGCCCCAGCATTTT.

Regarding this clonotype: A read error may explain this, as a much larger clone is one base away. The chain links TRBV7-2 to TRBJ2-5, with D maybe TRBD2 (7 bases). The J call is uncertain, as TRBJ2-7 better fits the DNA end. The length of the CDR3 is 13 residues. Germline V gene lookup returns CDR1 SGHTA and CDR2 FQGNSA. DNA of the CDR3: TGTGCCAACAGCTTAGGGGGGGGTGGCGAGCAGTACTTC. Encoded protein: CANSLGGGGEQYF.

Details on this clonotype: One end of the junction fails to match germline, which may point to a read error. The chain is built from TRBV4-1 and TRBJ1-4; the D is unclear. The CDR3 contains 13 residues. Germline lookup yields CDR1 MGHRA and CDR2 YSYEKL. CDR3 sequence (DNA): TGCGCCAGCAGCAACACTTATAATGAAGAACTGTTTTTT. Encoded protein: CASSNTYNEELFF.

Concerning this clonotype itself: With a much larger clone just one base away, this may be a read error. V usage is TRBV9 and J usage is TRBJ2-4, with TRBD2 identical over 8 bases. This CDR3 spans 14 amino acids. Germline values: CDR1 SGDLS, CDR2 YYNGEE. The CDR3 is CTSSVTWTAGEQYF. The CDR3 coding sequence is TGTACCAGCAGCGTGACTTGGACAGCGGGGGAGCAGTACTTC.

The rearrangement links TRBV7-9 to TRBJ1-5, with 11 bases lining up with TRBD1. This CDR3 has 15 amino acids. J was trimmed by 4 bases and V by 3 bases; bases with no gene match: 2. Germline CDR1 and CDR2: SEHNR and FQNEAQ (reference sequence). The CDR3 DNA is TGTGCCAGCAGCTTCGGACAGGGGGCGAATCAGCCCCAGCATTTT. Translating it yields CASSFGQGANQPQHF.

The chain joins TRBV5-1 to TRBJ2-7; perhaps TRBD2 as D (5 bases). Germline V gene lookup returns CDR1 SGHRS and CDR2 YFSETQ. The V and J ends lost 0 bases and 2 bases respectively, with 9 bases between them. This CDR3 contains 14 residues. DNA of the CDR3: TGCGCCAGCAGCTTGGCGGGTAGCGCCTACGAGCAGTACTTC. Translated: CASSLAGSAYEQYF.

This clonotype has just one count. This sequence may be a read error, since a much larger clone differs from it by one base. J is TRBJ2-5 and V is TRBV29-1; D is undetermined. The germline gives CDR1 SQVTM, CDR2 ANQGSEA. Trimming shortened V by 5 bases and J by 4 bases, and 11 bases separated the two germline ends. CDR3 length equals 12 residues. The CDR3 DNA reads TGCAGCGTTAATCGAGGTTTAGAGACCCAGTACTTC. Amino acids: CSVNRGLETQYF.